Each of the 8 T cell receptor beta chains below was sequenced from the same sample in a study of Graves' ophthalmopathy and Graves' hyperthyroidism. Transcripts of RNA were the source for amplifying TCR beta CDR3 regions. The workflow started with a first-round RT-PCR run with HTBI primers and then moved on to a second-round multiplex PCR. MiXCR was run by TCRdb on the multiplex PCR reads, yielding one entry per CDR3 protein. The repertoire has roughly 500,000 distinct CDR3 sequences, 13% to 15% of them found once; the top ten carry approximately 9.8%. Sequences were obtained from blood. All receptors derive from a woman aged 30 to 39 with Graves' ophthalmopathy.

This clonotype appeared many times. The rearrangement links TRBV5-1 to TRBJ1-1; possibly TRBD1 for D (5 bases). The CDR3 loop spans 14 amino acids. With 4 bases removed from V and 5 bases from J, the gap between germline ends came to 15 bases. Germline V lookup: CDR1 SGHRS, CDR2 YFSETQ. CDR3 in amino acids: CASSPREEGTEAFF. For the CDR3, the DNA is TGCGCCAGCAGCCCCAGGGAAGAGGGGACTGAAGCTTTCTTT.

The rearrangement joins TRBV7-2 to TRBJ1-1; TRBD1 agrees at 8 bases. The junction had 15 bases not matched to a gene; V was cut back by 1 base and J by 8 bases. Germline values: CDR1 SGHTA, CDR2 FQGNSA. CDR3 length: 17 amino acids. For the CDR3, the DNA is TGTGCCAGCAGCTTAGGCGCCAGGGGGCTGTGGGCCCCAGAAGCTTTCTTT. Its translation: CASSLGARGLWAPEAFF.

This clonotype was seen ten or more times. The V call is TRBV7-2, the J call TRBJ2-4; no reliable D call. Germline V lookup: CDR1 SGHTA, CDR2 FQGNSA. The CDR3 spans 15 residues. V lost 6 bases and J 0 bases, leaving 12 bases between the germline ends. This CDR3 is CASRSQVLAKNIQYF. CDR3 nucleotides: TGTGCCAGCAGATCCCAAGTTCTAGCCAAAAACATTCAGTACTTC.

This clonotype was recorded at least ten times. The gene calls are TRBV29-1 and TRBJ2-5; D may be TRBD1 (6 bases). Between the trimmed V and J ends, which lost 0 bases and 6 bases, there was a span of 14 bases. This CDR3 is 14 amino acids long. CDR1 and CDR2 from the germline V gene are SQVTM and ANQGSEA. The CDR3 spells CSVEDRTGRKTQYF. CDR3 coding DNA: TGCAGCGTTGAAGATCGAACAGGGCGGAAGACCCAGTACTTC.

The table lists this clonotype with many counts. This chain connects TRBV6-1 to TRBJ1-1, with TRBD1 as a possible D gene (6 bases). The germline V and J ends were trimmed by 2 bases and 0 bases, with 13 bases remaining between them. Germline V lookup: CDR1 MNHNS, CDR2 SASEGT. This CDR3 has 16 amino acids. The CDR3 region has the DNA TGTGCCAGCAGTGAACTGGGGGGCCGGTTGAACACTGAAGCTTTCTTT. Amino acid sequence: CASSELGGRLNTEAFF.

The rearrangement joins TRBV10-3 to TRBJ2-6, with TRBD2 identical over 10 bases. Trimming cost V 3 bases and J 0 bases; bases outside gene matches: 2. The CDR3 contains 17 residues. Germline V gene data show CDR1 as ENHRY and CDR2 as SYGVKD. The CDR3 DNA reads TGTGCCATCAGTGAACTAGCGGGGTACTCTGGGGCCAACGTCCTGACTTTC. It translates to CAISELAGYSGANVLTF.

This clonotype was recorded at least ten times. Here the CDR3 DNA reads TGCAGTGCTAGAGAACGACAGGGGACATTCAATCAGCCCCAGCATTTT. This codes for CSARERQGTFNQPQHF. J is TRBJ1-5 and V is TRBV20-1, with TRBD1 identical over 8 bases. This CDR3 comprises 16 residues. Trimming cost V 0 bases and J 3 bases; bases outside gene matches: 7. Germline assignment: CDR1 DFQATT and CDR2 SNEGSKA (reference sequence).

In its sample, this clonotype was seen many times. The chain couples TRBV6-5 to TRBJ1-2; possible D gene TRBD1, 5 bases. Trimming pared 0 bases from V and 0 bases from J, leaving 11 bases between. Per the germline V gene, CDR1 is MNHEY and CDR2 is SVGAGI. The CDR3 totals 16 residues. CDR3 amino acids: CASSYSAGTTNYGYTF. CDR3 nucleotides: TGTGCCAGCAGTTACTCGGCCGGGACCACTAACTATGGCTACACCTTC.